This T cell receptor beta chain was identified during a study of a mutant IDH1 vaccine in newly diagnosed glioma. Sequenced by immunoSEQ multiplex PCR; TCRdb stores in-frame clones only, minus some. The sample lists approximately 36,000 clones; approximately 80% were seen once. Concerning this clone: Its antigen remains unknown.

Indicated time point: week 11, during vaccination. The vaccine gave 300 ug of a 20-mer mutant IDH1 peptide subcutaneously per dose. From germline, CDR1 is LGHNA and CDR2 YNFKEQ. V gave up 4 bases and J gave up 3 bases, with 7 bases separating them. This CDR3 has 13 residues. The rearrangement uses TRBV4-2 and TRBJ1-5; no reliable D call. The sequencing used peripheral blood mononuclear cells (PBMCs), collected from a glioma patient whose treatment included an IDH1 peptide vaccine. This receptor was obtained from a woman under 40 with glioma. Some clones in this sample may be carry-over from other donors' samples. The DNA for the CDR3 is TGTGCCAGCAGCCCCCGCCCCAATCAGCCCCAGCATTTT. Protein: CASSPRPNQPQHF.